This T cell receptor gamma chain was identified during a study of Vδ1+ human thymocytes. Study results and caveats: Highly polyclonal TRG and TRD repertoires with Gaussian CDR3 length distributions appeared in thymus. Thymic delta-chain repertoires held 15% to 20% Vdelta2 sequences and few Vdelta3, despite high sort purity.

This clone came up a few times. The antigen is unknown. After alphabeta T cell depletion, CD3+ Vdelta1+ Vdelta2- thymocytes were sorted. Sequences come from RNA converted to cDNA by reverse transcription. CDR3 amplicons came from multiplex PCR with pooled V-gene forward and constant-region reverse primers. TCRdb re-called the multiplex PCR reads with CATT. The sample shows tens of thousands of gamma-chain clones, around 20% of them seen only once. CDR1 EGSTGY and CDR2 YDSYTSSV come from the germline V gene. The CDR3 has 12 amino acids. J was trimmed by 12 bases and V by 2 bases; bases with no gene match: 10.

Material for sequencing was Vdelta1+ gamma-delta thymocytes from the thymus. The subset: FACS-sorted CD3+ TCRalphabeta- TCRVdelta1+ TCRVdelta2- thymocytes. The source is a girl under three years old who had congenital heart surgery. The chain joins TRGV4 to TRGJ1 or TRGJ2. CDR3 DNA: TGTGCCACCTGGGATGCCCCCCGCGGGAAACTCTTT. Encoded protein: CATWDAPRGKLF.